Below, 14 T cell receptor beta chains from the same sample are listed, as sequenced in a study of post-analysis software for immune sequencing data. Findings and caveats of the study: Controls showed lower frequencies than patients for four to six TRBV segments, and TRBV5-6, TRBV5-1 and TRBV20-1 were among these.

cDNA libraries for TCR beta contained unique molecular identifiers. TCRdb called the PCR reads again in MiXCR, with one record for every CDR3 protein. The table includes 380,000 or so distinct CDR3 sequences, roughly 30% detected once. These receptors are not linked to any known antigen. Material for sequencing was blood. These receptor sequences come from a girl aged 10 to 17 with multiple sclerosis.

The chain uses TRBV20-1 and TRBJ2-3, with D perhaps TRBD2 (6 bases). V gave up 4 bases and J gave up 9 bases, with 17 bases separating them. This CDR3 is 13 amino acids long. Looked up from germline, CDR1 is DFQATT and CDR2 is SNEGSKA (reference sequence). CDR3 coding DNA: TGCAGTGCTATTGCGGGACCGATCAGGACGCAGTATTTT. Its translation is CSAIAGPIRTQYF.

The gene calls are TRBV6-5 and TRBJ1-1, with D uncertain. CDR1 is MNHEY, CDR2 SVGAGI, per germline. V was pared by 6 bases and J by 4 bases, with 9 bases between. The CDR3 has 12 amino acids. The CDR3 nucleotides are TGTGCCAGCAGGGCTGGGAGCACTGAAGCTTTCTTT. Residues: CASRAGSTEAFF.

This clonotype showed up just a few times. The rearrangement uses TRBV10-3 and TRBJ2-5, with D perhaps TRBD1 or TRBD2 (5 bases each). CDR3 length equals 15 residues. The ends were cut back, 2 bases at V and 2 bases at J, with 12 bases in the middle. Germline V gives CDR1 ENHRY, CDR2 SYGVKD. The DNA of the CDR3 is TGTGCCATCAGTGAGGAGGGGCAGGAGCAAGAGACCCAGTACTTC. It yields the protein CAISEEGQEQETQYF.

The V call is TRBV5-6, the J call TRBJ1-1; 8 bases agree with TRBD1. V shed 4 bases, J shed 3 bases, and the junction held 11 bases outside the gene matches. The CDR3 runs to 16 residues. Germline V CDR1 and CDR2: SGHDT, YYEEEE. The CDR3 DNA follows: TGTGCCAGCAGCATTGCCAGGGGGCAGAGGCACACTGAAGCTTTCTTT. Protein sequence: CASSIARGQRHTEAFF. Full variable domain (remainder filled in from reference TRBV5-6 and TRBJ1-1): DAGVTQSPTHLIKTRGQQVTLRCSPKSGHDTVSWYQQALGQGPQFIFQYYEEEERQRGNFPDRFSGHQFPNYSSELNVNALLLGDSALYLCASSIARGQRHTEAFFGQGTRLTVV.

In its sample, this clonotype was seen many times. The V call is TRBV12-3 or TRBV12-4, the J call TRBJ1-1; D possibly corresponds to TRBD1 (5 bases). The CDR3 is 13 amino acids. Trimming took off 3 bases at V and 4 bases at J, with 9 bases between the two ends. The CDR3 coding sequence is TGTGCCAGCAGTTTTGGGGGACCCACTGAAGCTTTCTTT. This encodes CASSFGGPTEAFF.

This clonotype turned up a few times. The chain joins TRBV3-1 to TRBJ2-5; D unclear. V was trimmed by 1 base and J by 2 bases, leaving 14 bases between them. There are 16 residues in the CDR3. Germline CDR1 reads LGHDT; CDR2 reads YNNKEL (reference sequence). The CDR3 reads CASSQGVAVPQETQYF. DNA for the CDR3: TGTGCCAGCAGCCAAGGTGTCGCGGTCCCACAAGAGACCCAGTACTTC.

CDR3 protein: CASSQDQTSGGKNEQFF. DNA of the CDR3: TGCGCCAGCAGCCAAGACCAGACTAGCGGGGGTAAGAATGAGCAGTTCTTC. The genes are TRBV4-3 and TRBJ2-1; 12 positions agree with TRBD2. CDR1 is LGHNA, CDR2 YSLEER, per germline. The junction had 7 bases not matched to a gene; V was cut back by 0 bases and J by 7 bases. The CDR3 extends over 17 amino acids.

This clonotype has a single count. The V call is TRBV2, the J call TRBJ1-2, with D perhaps matching TRBD1 (5 bases). The germline V gene has CDR1 SNHLY and CDR2 FYNNEI. The CDR3 has 14 amino acids. V gave up 6 bases and J gave up 4 bases, with 15 bases separating them. For the CDR3, the DNA is TGTGCCAGCAGACGAACCGGGGCCCCCTATGGCTACACCTTC. This codes for CASRRTGAPYGYTF. The full variable domain, completed using reference TRBV2 and TRBJ1-2, is EPEVTQTPSHQVTQMGQEVILRCVPISNHLYFYWYRQILGQKVEFLVSFYNNEISEKSEIFDDQFSVERPDGSNFTLKIRSTKLEDSAMYFCASRRTGAPYGYTFGSGTRLTVV.

This clonotype appeared once. The V and J genes are TRBV12-3 or TRBV12-4 and TRBJ2-1, with D maybe TRBD2 (7 bases). This CDR3 region has 15 residues. The V and J ends lost 5 bases and 9 bases respectively, with 20 bases between them. The CDR3 is CASSASGGPLAEQFF. The CDR3 coding sequence is TGTGCCAGCAGTGCATCGGGGGGCCCACTTGCTGAGCAGTTCTTC.

This clonotype was recorded a few times. Here the CDR3 DNA reads TGTGCCAGCAGTTTATGGGGAGGCTACAATGAGCAGTTCTTC. Its translation: CASSLWGGYNEQFF. The genes are TRBV12-3 or TRBV12-4 and TRBJ2-1; perhaps TRBD2 as D (6 bases). This CDR3 contains 14 residues. V was shortened by 2 bases and J by 3 bases, with 8 bases between the two germline ends.

The rearrangement joins TRBV28 to TRBJ2-4; tentative D call: TRBD2 (5 bases). The J call may be faulty, since TRBJ2-7 better matches the DNA end. Germline CDR1 reads MDHEN; CDR2 reads SYDVKM. The CDR3 spans 16 residues. The CDR3 sequence: CASSLFWSGPSYEQYF. The CDR3 nucleotides are TGTGCCAGCAGTTTGTTTTGGAGCGGACCCTCCTACGAGCAGTACTTC.

This rearrangement joins TRBV5-1 to TRBJ2-7; 8 bases fit TRBD2. Germline V CDR1 and CDR2: SGHRS, YFSETQ. With V trimmed by 5 bases and J by 9 bases, 10 bases remained unmatched. There are 13 residues in the CDR3. CDR3 residues: CASRPLTSAMQYF. The CDR3 nucleotides read TGCGCCAGCAGACCCCTGACTAGCGCAATGCAGTACTTC.

V usage is TRBV28 and J usage is TRBJ2-3; 8 nucleotides agree with TRBD2. Germline loops: CDR1 MDHEN, CDR2 SYDVKM. The trim removed 3 bases at V and 0 bases at J, leaving 8 bases unmatched. There are 17 residues in the CDR3. CDR3 DNA sequence: TGTGCCAGCAGTTTGCCTCGGGGGGGTTGGAGCACAGATACGCAGTATTTT. It codes for CASSLPRGGWSTDTQYF.

The V gene is TRBV20-1, the J gene TRBJ1-2; 7 positions agree with TRBD1. The CDR3 is made up of 14 amino acids. V lost 2 bases and J lost 6; bases outside the gene matches: 9. Germline V gene lookup returns CDR1 DFQATT and CDR2 SNEGSKA (reference sequence). CDR3 sequence: CSARPQGEWDGYTF. CDR3 nucleotide sequence: TGCAGTGCTAGACCCCAGGGGGAGTGGGATGGCTACACCTTC.